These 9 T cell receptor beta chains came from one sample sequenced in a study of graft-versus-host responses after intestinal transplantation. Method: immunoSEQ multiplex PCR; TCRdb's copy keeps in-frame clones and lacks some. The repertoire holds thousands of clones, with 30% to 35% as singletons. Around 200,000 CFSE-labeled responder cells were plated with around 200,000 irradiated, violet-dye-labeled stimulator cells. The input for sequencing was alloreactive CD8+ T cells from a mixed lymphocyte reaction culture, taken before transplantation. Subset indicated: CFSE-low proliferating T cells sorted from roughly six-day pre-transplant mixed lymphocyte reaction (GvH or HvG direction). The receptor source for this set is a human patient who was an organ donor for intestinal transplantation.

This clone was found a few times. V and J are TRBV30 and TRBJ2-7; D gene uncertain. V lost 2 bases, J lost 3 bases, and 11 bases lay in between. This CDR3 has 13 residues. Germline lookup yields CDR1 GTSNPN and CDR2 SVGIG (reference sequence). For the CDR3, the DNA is TGTGCCTGGAGTTCTCCATCAGGCTACGAGCAGTACTTC. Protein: CAWSSPSGYEQYF.

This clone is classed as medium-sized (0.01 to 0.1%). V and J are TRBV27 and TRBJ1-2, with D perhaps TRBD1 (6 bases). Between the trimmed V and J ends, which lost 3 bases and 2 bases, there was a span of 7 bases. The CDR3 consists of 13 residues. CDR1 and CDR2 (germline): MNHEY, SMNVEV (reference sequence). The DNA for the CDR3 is TGTGCCAGCAGTTTCGGACAGAACTATGGCTACACCTTC. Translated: CASSFGQNYGYTF.

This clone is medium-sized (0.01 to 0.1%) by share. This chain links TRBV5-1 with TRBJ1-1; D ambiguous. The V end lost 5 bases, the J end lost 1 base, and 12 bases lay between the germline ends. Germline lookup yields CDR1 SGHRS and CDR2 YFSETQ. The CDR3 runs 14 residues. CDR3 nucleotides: TGCGCCAGCAGTCAAGATAAGAGGAACACTGAAGCTTTCTTT. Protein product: CASSQDKRNTEAFF.

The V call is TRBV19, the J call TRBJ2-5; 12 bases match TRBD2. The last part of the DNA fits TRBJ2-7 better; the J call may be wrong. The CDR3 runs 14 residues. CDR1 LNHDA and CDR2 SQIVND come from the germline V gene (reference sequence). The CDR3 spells CASSLAGGSYEQYF. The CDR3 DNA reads TGTGCCAGTAGTCTAGCGGGAGGGTCCTACGAGCAGTACTTC.

The CDR3 is CASSWDTAQGFSPLHF. CDR3 bases: TGTGCCAGCAGCTGGGATACAGCGCAGGGGTTTTCACCCCTCCACTTT. The V call is TRBV7-9, the J call TRBJ1-6, with D perhaps TRBD1 (6 bases). The CDR3 has 16 amino acids. In germline, CDR1 is SEHNR, CDR2 FQNEAQ (reference sequence). Trimming took off 4 bases at V and 9 bases at J, with 19 bases between the two ends.

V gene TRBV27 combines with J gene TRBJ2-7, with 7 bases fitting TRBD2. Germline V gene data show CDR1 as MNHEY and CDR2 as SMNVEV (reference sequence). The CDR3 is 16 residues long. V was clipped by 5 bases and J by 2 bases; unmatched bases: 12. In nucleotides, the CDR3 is TGTGCCAGCAGTCCCTCTAGCGGACCTAGAACCTACGAGCAGTACTTC. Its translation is CASSPSSGPRTYEQYF.

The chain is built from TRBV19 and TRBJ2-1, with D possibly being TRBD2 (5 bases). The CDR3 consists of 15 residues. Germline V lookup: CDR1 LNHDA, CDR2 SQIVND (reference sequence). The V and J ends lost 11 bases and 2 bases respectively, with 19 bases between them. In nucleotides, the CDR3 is TGTGCCTCCGACATGGGGAGTGGGGCCTACAATGAGCAGTTCTTC. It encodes CASDMGSGAYNEQFF.

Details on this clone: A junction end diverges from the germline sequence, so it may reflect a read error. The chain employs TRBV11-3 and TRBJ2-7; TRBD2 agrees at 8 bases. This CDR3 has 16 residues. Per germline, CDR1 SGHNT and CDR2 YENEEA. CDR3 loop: CASSLEPPREGYEQYF. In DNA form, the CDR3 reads TGTGCCAGCAGCCTAGAGCCCCCCCGGGAGGGCTACGAGCAGTACTTC.

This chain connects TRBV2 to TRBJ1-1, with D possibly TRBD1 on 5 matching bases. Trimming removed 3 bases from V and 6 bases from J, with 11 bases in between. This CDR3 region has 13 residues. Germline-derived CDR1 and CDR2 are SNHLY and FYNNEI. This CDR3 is CASSDPGGAEAFF. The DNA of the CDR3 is TGTGCCAGCAGTGACCCCGGGGGGGCTGAAGCTTTCTTT.